This T cell receptor beta chain derives from a study of cytomegalovirus exposure and HLA in healthy donors. Comment on this clone: Its antigen remains unknown.

With V trimmed by 3 bases and J by 1 base, 9 bases remained unmatched. The length of the CDR3 is 16 residues. The germline CDR1 and CDR2 sequences are MDHEN and SYDVKM. Study-level points and caveats: Most TCR sequences showed up rarely, but some public TCRs showed up in many donors. A missense DCLRE1C variant was associated with V- and J-gene trimming of TCR beta chains in a later analysis, and an independent cohort replicated the association. Per a prior analysis, the majority of TCR beta V segments were productive roughly 87% or roughly 30% of the time.

PCR used 60 Vbeta primers and 13 Jbeta primers. Sequencing used immunoSEQ multiplex PCR; TCRdb keeps in-frame clones, though not all of them. Of 180,000 or so clones listed, about 82% were seen once; the top ten hold about 0.77%. This receptor was obtained from a woman younger than 30 in good health and CMV-seronegative. The chain has TRBV28 and TRBJ2-7, with 7 bases lining up with TRBD1. Specimen: PBMCs. This CDR3 reads CASSFLSGGTSYEQYF. The DNA of the CDR3 is TGTGCCAGCAGTTTTCTATCAGGGGGAACTTCCTACGAGCAGTACTTC.